One sample yielded the 7 T cell receptor beta chains listed below, sequenced in a study of neurological immune-mediated disorders. In TCRdb, the 5' RACE reads were re-called with MiXCR into one record per CDR3 protein. The data contain about 27,000 distinct CDR3 sequences, more than 2% of them singletons. Sequencing was carried out using PBMCs. These receptors all stem from a woman aged 45-60 years with multiple sclerosis.

The table lists this clonotype with many counts. The rearrangement joins TRBV7-9 to TRBJ1-2; 9 nucleotides agree with TRBD1. This CDR3 is 17 amino acids long. The V and J ends lost 7 bases and 4 bases, in that order; junction bases with no gene match: 16. Germline lookup yields CDR1 SEHNR and CDR2 FQNEAQ (reference sequence). CDR3 DNA sequence: TGTGCCAGCAACCCTGGGGGGACAGGGCCTCCCTCCTATGGCTACACCTTC. Amino acids: CASNPGGTGPPSYGYTF.

The chain's CDR3 is CASGLGKNTEAFF. The CDR3 DNA follows: TGTGCTAGTGGTTTGGGAAAGAACACTGAAGCTTTCTTT. The rearrangement links TRBV12-5 to TRBJ1-1, with no clear D. The CDR3 extends over 13 amino acids. V lost 1 base and J 1 base, leaving 4 bases between the germline ends. Per the germline V gene, CDR1 is LGHNT and CDR2 is FRNRAP.

The sample holds many counts of this clonotype. This rearrangement joins TRBV15 to TRBJ1-2; 8 positions match TRBD1. CDR1 LNHNV and CDR2 YYDKDF come from the germline V gene (reference sequence). The CDR3 extends over 16 amino acids. J lost 0 bases, V lost 0 bases, and 3 bases had no gene match. CDR3 residues: CATSREGQGTNYGYTF. CDR3 DNA: TGTGCCACCAGCAGAGAAGGACAGGGCACTAACTATGGCTACACCTTC. The full variable domain, with the rest looked up from reference TRBV15 and TRBJ1-2, is DAMVIQNPRYQVTQFGKPVTLSCSQTLNHNVMYWYQQKSSQAPKLLFHYYDKDFNNEADTPDNFQSRRPNTSFCFLDIRSPGLGDTAMYLCATSREGQGTNYGYTFGSGTRLTVV.

Remarks on this clonotype: The junction and the germline gene differ at one end; a read error may be behind it. This chain joins TRBV6-2 or TRBV6-3 and TRBJ2-3; D perhaps matches TRBD1 (6 bases). This CDR3 is built from 13 residues. Germline lookup yields CDR1 MNHEY and CDR2 SVGEGT. The CDR3 here is CASSYGRTDTKYF. CDR3 in DNA: TGTGCCAGCAGTTACGGCCGGACAGATACGAAGTATTTT.

This clonotype was seen at least ten times. The J gene is TRBJ1-4, the V gene TRBV5-1, with D perhaps matching TRBD1 (5 bases). The CDR3 covers 15 residues. Germline CDR1 SGHRS, CDR2 YFSETQ. Deletions cut 4 bases from V and 4 bases from J, with 14 bases between. The CDR3 loop is CASSADRGINEKLFF. The CDR3 DNA is TGCGCCAGCAGCGCTGACCGGGGGATTAATGAAAAACTGTTTTTT. The full variable domain, with the rest looked up from reference TRBV5-1 and TRBJ1-4, is KAGVTQTPRYLIKTRGQQVTLSCSPISGHRSVSWYQQTPGQGLQFLFEYFSETQRNKGNFPGRFSGRQFSNSRSEMNVSTLELGDSALYLCASSADRGINEKLFFGSGTQLSVL.

Comment on this clonotype: This may come from a read error, since a much larger clone is one base off. This chain connects TRBV7-9 to TRBJ2-3; D ambiguous. CDR3 size: 11 residues. Germline V CDR1 and CDR2: SEHNR, FQNEAQ (reference sequence). CDR3 in amino acids: CASSLADTKYF. In DNA form, the CDR3 reads TGTGCCAGCAGCTTAGCAGATACGAAGTATTTT.

With regard to this clonotype: A read error is possible here, since a much larger clone lies one base away. The rearrangement uses TRBV5-1 and TRBJ1-3; no definite D call. V lost 6 bases and J lost 1, with 8 bases in between. The CDR3 is 13 amino acids. Germline-derived CDR1 and CDR2 are SGHRS and YFSETQ. The CDR3 is CASTRESGNTIYF. The CDR3 DNA is TGCGCCAGCACCCGGGAATCTGGAAACACCATATATTTT.